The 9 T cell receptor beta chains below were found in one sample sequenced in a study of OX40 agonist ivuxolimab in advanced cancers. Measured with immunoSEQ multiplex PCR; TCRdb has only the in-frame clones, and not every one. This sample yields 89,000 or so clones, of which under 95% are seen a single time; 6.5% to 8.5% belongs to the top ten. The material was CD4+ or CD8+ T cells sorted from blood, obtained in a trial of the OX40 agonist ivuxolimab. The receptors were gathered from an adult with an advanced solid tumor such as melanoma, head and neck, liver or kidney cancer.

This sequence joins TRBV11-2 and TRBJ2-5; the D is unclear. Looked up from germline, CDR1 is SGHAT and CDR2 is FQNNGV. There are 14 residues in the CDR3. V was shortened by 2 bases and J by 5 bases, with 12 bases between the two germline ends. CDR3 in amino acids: CASSLFRKRETQYF. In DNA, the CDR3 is TGTGCCAGCAGCTTATTTCGTAAGAGGGAGACCCAGTACTTC.

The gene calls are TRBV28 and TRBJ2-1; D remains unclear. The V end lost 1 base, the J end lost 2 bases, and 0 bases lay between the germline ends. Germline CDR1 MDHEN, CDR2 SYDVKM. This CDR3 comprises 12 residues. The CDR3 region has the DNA TGTGCCAGCAGTTTATCCTACAATGAGCAGTTCTTC. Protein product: CASSLSYNEQFF.

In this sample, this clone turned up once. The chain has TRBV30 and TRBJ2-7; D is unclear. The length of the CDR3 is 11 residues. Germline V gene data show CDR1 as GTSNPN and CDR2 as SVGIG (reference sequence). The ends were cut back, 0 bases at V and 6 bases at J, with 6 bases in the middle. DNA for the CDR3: TGTGCCTGGAGTGTAGGTGGCGAGCAGTACGTC. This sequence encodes CAWSVGGEQYV.

Here the CDR3 reads CASSLWAGDNEQFF. CDR3 nucleotide sequence: TGTGCCAGCAGCTTATGGGCGGGGGACAATGAGCAGTTCTTC. The rearrangement uses TRBV7-3 and TRBJ2-1; 7 positions agree with TRBD2. V lost 2 bases to trimming and J lost 5 bases; unmatched junction nucleotides: 3. Germline V gene lookup returns CDR1 SGHTA and CDR2 FQGTGA. There are 14 residues in the CDR3.

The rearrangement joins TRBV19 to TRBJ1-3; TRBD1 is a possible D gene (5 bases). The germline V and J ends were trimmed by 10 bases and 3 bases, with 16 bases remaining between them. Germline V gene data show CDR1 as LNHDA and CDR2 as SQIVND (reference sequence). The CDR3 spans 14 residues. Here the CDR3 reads CATHDRRSGNTIYF. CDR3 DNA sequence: TGTGCCACCCATGACAGAAGAAGTGGAAACACCATATATTTT.

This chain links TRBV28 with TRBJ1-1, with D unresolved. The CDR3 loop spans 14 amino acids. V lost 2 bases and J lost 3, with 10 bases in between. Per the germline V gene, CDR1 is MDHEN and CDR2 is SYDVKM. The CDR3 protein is CASSLMAGDTEAFF. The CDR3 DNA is TGTGCCAGCAGTTTAATGGCGGGAGACACTGAAGCTTTCTTT.

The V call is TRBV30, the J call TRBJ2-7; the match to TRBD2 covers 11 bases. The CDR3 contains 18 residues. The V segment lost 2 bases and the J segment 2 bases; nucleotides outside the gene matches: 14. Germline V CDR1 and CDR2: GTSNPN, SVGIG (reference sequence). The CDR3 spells CAWSNLKPSGGSAYEQYF. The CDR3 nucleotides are TGTGCCTGGAGTAACTTAAAACCTAGCGGGGGGTCCGCCTACGAGCAGTACTTC.

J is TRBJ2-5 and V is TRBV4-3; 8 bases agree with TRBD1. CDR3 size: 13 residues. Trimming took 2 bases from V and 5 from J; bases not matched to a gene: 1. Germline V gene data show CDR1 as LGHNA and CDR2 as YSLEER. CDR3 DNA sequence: TGCGCCAGCAGCCAAAGACAGGGGGAGACCCAGTACTTC. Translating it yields CASSQRQGETQYF.

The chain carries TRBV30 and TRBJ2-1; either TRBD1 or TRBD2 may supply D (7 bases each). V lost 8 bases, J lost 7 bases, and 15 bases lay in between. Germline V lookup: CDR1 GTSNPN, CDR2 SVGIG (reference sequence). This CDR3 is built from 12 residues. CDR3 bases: TGTGCCGGCGACAGGGAGGGGAATGAGCAGTTCTTC. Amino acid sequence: CAGDREGNEQFF.